The 20 T cell receptor beta chains below were found in one sample sequenced in a study of radiotherapy plus CTLA-4 blockade in lung cancer. Sequencing used immunoSEQ multiplex PCR; TCRdb keeps in-frame clones, though not all of them. Seen here are about 66,000 clones, around four fifths observed once, and the top ten hold approximately 4.1%. The sample was peripheral blood, taken from a patient treated with radiotherapy plus ipilimumab. The source is a human donor with non-small cell lung cancer who had a partial response to radiotherapy plus ipilimumab.

This clone was counted between two and nine times. The chain employs TRBV6-5 and TRBJ1-2; D perhaps matches TRBD1 (5 bases). V lost 2 bases, J lost 8 bases, and 12 bases lay in between. CDR1 is MNHEY and CDR2 is SVGAGI in the germline V gene. This CDR3 contains 13 residues. The CDR3 protein is CASSYTGGRGYTF. The CDR3 region has the DNA TGTGCCAGCAGTTACACGGGGGGGAGAGGCTACACCTTC.

This chain links TRBV25-1 with TRBJ2-7; 7 positions match TRBD1. Trimming cost V 3 bases and J 3 bases; bases outside gene matches: 8. Germline CDR1 reads MGHDK; CDR2 reads SYGVNS. CDR3 length: 15 residues. The CDR3 loop is CASSEMTGSGYEQYF. The DNA of the CDR3 is TGTGCCAGCAGTGAGATGACAGGGTCGGGCTACGAGCAGTACTTC.

The sample holds one count of this clone. This chain links TRBV7-2 with TRBJ1-2; a weak D match, TRBD1 (6 bases). V lost 1 base to trimming and J lost 2 bases, with 11 bases between them. This CDR3 is built from 15 residues. Looked up from germline, CDR1 is SGHTA and CDR2 is FQGNSA. CDR3 sequence reads: CASSLGQGLNYGYTF. The CDR3 DNA reads TGTGCCAGCAGCTTAGGGCAGGGGCTAAACTATGGCTACACCTTC.

The chain has TRBV5-1 and TRBJ2-3; a possible D gene is TRBD1 (5 bases). Trimming removed 2 bases from V and 2 bases from J, with 15 bases in between. The CDR3 is 16 residues long. CDR1 and CDR2 from the germline V gene are SGHRS and YFSETQ. The chain's CDR3 is CASSFRGQTTTDTQYF. As DNA, the CDR3 is TGCGCCAGCAGCTTTAGAGGACAAACTACCACAGATACGCAGTATTTT. The full variable domain, completed using reference TRBV5-1 and TRBJ2-3, is KAGVTQTPRYLIKTRGQQVTLSCSPISGHRSVSWYQQTPGQGLQFLFEYFSETQRNKGNFPGRFSGRQFSNSRSEMNVSTLELGDSALYLCASSFRGQTTTDTQYFGPGTRLTVL.

V usage is TRBV28 and J usage is TRBJ2-7, with 16 bases aligning to TRBD2. CDR3 size: 17 residues. The germline V gene encodes CDR1 MDHEN and CDR2 SYDVKM. Unmatched junction bases numbered 8, after V lost 6 bases and J lost 3 bases. The CDR3 region is CASSSGTSGRARYEQYF. In DNA form, the CDR3 reads TGTGCCAGCAGCTCCGGGACTAGCGGGAGGGCCCGCTACGAGCAGTACTTC.

This clone was observed once. The chain uses TRBV9 and TRBJ2-4; 7 positions agree with TRBD1. This CDR3 comprises 15 residues. Germline lookup yields CDR1 SGDLS and CDR2 YYNGEE. V gave up 2 bases and J gave up 3 bases; unmatched junction bases: 5. CDR3 loop: CASSVQGDNKNIQYF. CDR3 bases: TGTGCCAGCAGCGTCCAGGGGGACAACAAAAACATTCAGTACTTC.

The CDR3 DNA reads TGTGCCAGCAGCTTCCACTCTGGAAACACCATATATTTT. The encoded protein is CASSFHSGNTIYF. The chain couples TRBV11-2 to TRBJ1-3; D remains ambiguous. The CDR3 loop spans 13 amino acids. Trimming shortened V by 3 bases and J by 0 bases, and 3 bases separated the two germline ends. Germline CDR1 reads SGHAT; CDR2 reads FQNNGV.

This rearrangement joins TRBV10-3 to TRBJ2-7; D might be TRBD2 (6 bases). V lost 10 bases and J 2 bases, leaving 15 bases between the germline ends. This CDR3 is 13 amino acids long. CDR1 is ENHRY, CDR2 SYGVKD, per germline. The CDR3, as DNA: TGTGCCACCGCTTTAGCGGATGCCTACGAGCAGTACTTC. Translated, it gives CATALADAYEQYF.

The V gene is TRBV19, the J gene TRBJ2-3, with 10 bases fitting TRBD2. Germline lookup yields CDR1 LNHDA and CDR2 SQIVND (reference sequence). The ends lost 3 bases at V and 1 base at J; junction bases unmatched: 7. The CDR3 covers 17 residues. The CDR3 nucleotides are TGTGCCAGTAGTATCCGGAGGACTAGCGGAGGCACAGATACGCAGTATTTT. Residues: CASSIRRTSGGTDTQYF.

The rearrangement joins TRBV9 to TRBJ2-6; D remains ambiguous. V dropped 3 bases and J dropped 0 bases, with 10 bases sitting between them. This CDR3 has 16 amino acids. Germline assignment: CDR1 SGDLS and CDR2 YYNGEE. This chain's CDR3 is CASSALGRSGANVLTF. Written as DNA, the CDR3 is TGTGCCAGCAGCGCTCTTGGCCGCTCTGGGGCCAACGTCCTGACTTTC.

The chain uses TRBV21-1 and TRBJ1-5. TRBV21-1 constitutes a pseudogene. The CDR3 length is 18 residues. CDR3 in DNA: TGTGCCAGCAGCAAAGCATTGGGGGGACTTAGGAGCAATCAGCCCCAGCATTTT. It yields the protein CASSKALGGLRSNQPQHF.

The rearrangement uses TRBV19 and TRBJ1-2; tentatively, D is TRBD1 (6 bases). This CDR3 is built from 12 residues. V dropped 6 bases and J dropped 8 bases, with 13 bases sitting between them. Germline V gene data show CDR1 as LNHDA and CDR2 as SQIVND (reference sequence). The CDR3: CASSKTGPGYTF. Here the CDR3 DNA reads TGTGCCAGTAGCAAAACAGGGCCGGGCTACACCTTC.

The V call is TRBV7-8, the J call TRBJ2-2; maybe TRBD1 (5 bases). The CDR3 has 14 residues. CDR1 is SGHVS, CDR2 FQNEAQ, per germline. V was clipped by 1 base and J by 6 bases, with 9 bases between them. In DNA, the CDR3 is TGTGCCAGCAGCTTAGGGGGCTGGGCCGGGGAGCTGTTTTTT. It translates to CASSLGGWAGELFF.

J is TRBJ2-5 and V is TRBV2; D not resolved. The DNA end lines up better with TRBJ2-7; the J call may be wrong. Germline CDR1 SNHLY, CDR2 FYNNEI. This CDR3 region has 12 residues. The CDR3 protein is CASGGDSYEQYF. In DNA, the CDR3 is TGTGCCAGCGGCGGTGACTCTTACGAGCAGTACTTC.

V is TRBV5-6 and J is TRBJ2-5; 9 nucleotides agree with TRBD1. Per germline, CDR1 SGHDT and CDR2 YYEEEE. This CDR3 has 15 residues. V trimming: 3 bases; J trimming: 2 bases; junction bases outside the gene matches: 5. CDR3 coding DNA: TGTGCCAGCAGCTCCGGACAGGGGCGGCAAGAGACCCAGTACTTC. It translates to CASSSGQGRQETQYF. Full variable domain (missing parts from reference TRBV5-6 and TRBJ2-5): DAGVTQSPTHLIKTRGQQVTLRCSPKSGHDTVSWYQQALGQGPQFIFQYYEEEERQRGNFPDRFSGHQFPNYSSELNVNALLLGDSALYLCASSSGQGRQETQYFGPGTRLLVL.

The chain carries TRBV28 and TRBJ2-5; a weak D match, TRBD2 (5 bases). The CDR3 is made up of 14 amino acids. V gave up 3 bases and J gave up 1 base, with 9 bases separating them. Per germline, CDR1 MDHEN and CDR2 SYDVKM. The CDR3 reads CASSLKRPQETQYF. The CDR3 bases are TGTGCCAGCAGTTTGAAGCGGCCCCAAGAGACCCAGTACTTC.

The CDR3 DNA reads as TGTGCCAGCACCCCGACAAGTGGGGAGACCCAGTACTTC. Translation gives CASTPTSGETQYF. The chain couples TRBV7-9 to TRBJ2-5; D is unclear. V shed 7 bases and J shed 5 bases, with 14 bases lying between them. The CDR3 sequence is 13 residues long. Per germline, CDR1 SEHNR and CDR2 FQNEAQ (reference sequence).

The genes are TRBV18 and TRBJ2-1, with 10 bases aligning to TRBD2. The CDR3 loop spans 16 amino acids. The junction had 6 bases not matched to a gene; V was cut back by 0 bases and J by 7 bases. The germline gives CDR1 KGHSH, CDR2 LQKENI. This CDR3 is CASSPPGVAGGNEQFF. The CDR3 region has the DNA TGTGCCAGCTCACCACCGGGGGTAGCGGGAGGTAATGAGCAGTTCTTC.

The rearrangement uses TRBV7-8 and TRBJ2-7; 9 bases are shared with TRBD1. From germline, CDR1 is SGHVS and CDR2 FQNEAQ. CDR3 length equals 16 residues. J lost 1 base, V lost 3 bases, and 7 bases had no gene match. CDR3 protein: CASSFKAGTGSYEQYF. The CDR3 bases are TGTGCCAGCAGCTTCAAAGCCGGGACAGGGTCCTACGAGCAGTACTTC.

The CDR3 here is CASSLRAGESTEAFF. The CDR3 DNA reads as TGTGCCAGCAGTCTCCGGGCAGGGGAGTCGACTGAAGCTTTCTTT. The J gene is TRBJ1-1, the V gene TRBV2; tentatively, D is TRBD1 (6 bases). V was pared by 5 bases and J by 5 bases, with 18 bases between. The CDR3 runs 15 residues. Germline V gives CDR1 SNHLY, CDR2 FYNNEI.